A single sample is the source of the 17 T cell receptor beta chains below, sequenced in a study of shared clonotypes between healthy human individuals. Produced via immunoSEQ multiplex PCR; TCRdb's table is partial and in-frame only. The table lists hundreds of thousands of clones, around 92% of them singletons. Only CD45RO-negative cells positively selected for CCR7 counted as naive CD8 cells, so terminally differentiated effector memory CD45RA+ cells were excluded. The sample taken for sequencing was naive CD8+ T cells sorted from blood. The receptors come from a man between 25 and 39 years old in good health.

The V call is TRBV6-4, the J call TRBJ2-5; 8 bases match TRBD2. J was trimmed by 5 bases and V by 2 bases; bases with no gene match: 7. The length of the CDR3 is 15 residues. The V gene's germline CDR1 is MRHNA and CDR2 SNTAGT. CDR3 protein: CASSDTAGASETQYF. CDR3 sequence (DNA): TGTGCCAGCAGTGACACAGCGGGAGCCTCGGAGACCCAGTACTTC.

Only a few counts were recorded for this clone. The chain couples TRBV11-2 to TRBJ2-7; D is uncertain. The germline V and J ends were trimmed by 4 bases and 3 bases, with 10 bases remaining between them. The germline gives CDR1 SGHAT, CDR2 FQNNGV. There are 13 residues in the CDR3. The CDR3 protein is CASSSVTIYEQYF. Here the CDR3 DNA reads TGTGCCAGCAGCTCGGTAACTATCTACGAGCAGTACTTC.

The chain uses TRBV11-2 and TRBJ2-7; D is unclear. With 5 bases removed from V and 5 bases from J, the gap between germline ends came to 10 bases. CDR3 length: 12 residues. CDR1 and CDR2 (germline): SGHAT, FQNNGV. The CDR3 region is CASSPTGDEQYF. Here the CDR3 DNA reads TGTGCCAGCAGCCCCACCGGAGACGAGCAGTACTTC.

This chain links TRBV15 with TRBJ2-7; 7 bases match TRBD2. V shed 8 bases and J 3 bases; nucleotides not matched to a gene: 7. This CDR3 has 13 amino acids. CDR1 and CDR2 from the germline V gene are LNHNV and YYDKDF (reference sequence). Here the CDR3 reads CATSAGTNYEQYF. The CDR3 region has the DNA TGTGCCACCTCAGCCGGGACTAACTACGAGCAGTACTTC. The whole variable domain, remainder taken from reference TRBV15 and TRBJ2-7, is DAMVIQNPRYQVTQFGKPVTLSCSQTLNHNVMYWYQQKSSQAPKLLFHYYDKDFNNEADTPDNFQSRRPNTSFCFLDIRSPGLGDTAMYLCATSAGTNYEQYFGPGTRLTVT.

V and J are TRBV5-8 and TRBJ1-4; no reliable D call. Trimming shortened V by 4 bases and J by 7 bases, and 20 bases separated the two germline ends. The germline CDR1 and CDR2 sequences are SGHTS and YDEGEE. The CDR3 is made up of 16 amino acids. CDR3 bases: TGTGCCAGCAGCCTTGGCCATTTGACACTCGGTGAAAAACTGTTTTTT. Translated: CASSLGHLTLGEKLFF.

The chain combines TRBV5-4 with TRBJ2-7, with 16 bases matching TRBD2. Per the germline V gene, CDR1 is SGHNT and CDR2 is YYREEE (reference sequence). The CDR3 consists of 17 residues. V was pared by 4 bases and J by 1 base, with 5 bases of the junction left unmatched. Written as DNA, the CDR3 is TGTGCCAGCAGCCTGGGACTAGCGGGAGGGCCTTCCTACGAGCAGTACTTC. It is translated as CASSLGLAGGPSYEQYF.

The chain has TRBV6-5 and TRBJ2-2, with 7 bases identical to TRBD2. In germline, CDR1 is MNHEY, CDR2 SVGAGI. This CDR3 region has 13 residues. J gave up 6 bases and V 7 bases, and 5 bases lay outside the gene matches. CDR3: CASTLAGAGELFF. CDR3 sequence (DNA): TGTGCCAGCACCCTGGCGGGGGCCGGGGAGCTGTTTTTT.

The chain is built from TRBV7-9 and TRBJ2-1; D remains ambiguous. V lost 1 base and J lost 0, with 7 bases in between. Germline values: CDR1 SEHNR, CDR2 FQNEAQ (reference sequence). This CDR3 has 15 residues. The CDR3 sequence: CASSLVFSSYNEQFF. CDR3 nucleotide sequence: TGTGCCAGCAGCTTAGTTTTCAGCTCCTACAATGAGCAGTTCTTC.

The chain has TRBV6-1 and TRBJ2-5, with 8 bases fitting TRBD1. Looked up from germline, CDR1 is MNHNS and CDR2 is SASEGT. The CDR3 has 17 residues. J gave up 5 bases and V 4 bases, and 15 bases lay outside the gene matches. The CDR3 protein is CASSGITDRGWLETQYF. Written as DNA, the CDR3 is TGTGCCAGCAGTGGGATTACAGACAGGGGATGGCTTGAGACCCAGTACTTC.

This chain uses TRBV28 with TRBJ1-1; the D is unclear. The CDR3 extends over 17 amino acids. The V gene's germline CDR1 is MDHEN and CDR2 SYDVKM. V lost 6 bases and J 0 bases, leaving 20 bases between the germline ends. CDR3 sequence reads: CASRAATELELNTEAFF. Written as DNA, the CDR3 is TGTGCCAGCAGGGCGGCTACAGAACTAGAACTGAACACTGAAGCTTTCTTT. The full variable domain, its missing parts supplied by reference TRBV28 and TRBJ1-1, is DVKVTQSSRYLVKRTGEKVFLECVQDMDHENMFWYRQDPGLGLRLIYFSYDVKMKEKGDIPEGYSVSREKKERFSLILESASTNQTSMYLCASRAATELELNTEAFFGQGTRLTVV.

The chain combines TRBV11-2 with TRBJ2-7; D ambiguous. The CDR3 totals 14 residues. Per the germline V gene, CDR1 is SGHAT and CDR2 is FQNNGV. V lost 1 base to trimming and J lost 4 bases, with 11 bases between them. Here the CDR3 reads CASSLGPRSYEQYF. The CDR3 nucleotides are TGTGCCAGCAGCTTAGGCCCGCGGTCATACGAGCAGTACTTC.

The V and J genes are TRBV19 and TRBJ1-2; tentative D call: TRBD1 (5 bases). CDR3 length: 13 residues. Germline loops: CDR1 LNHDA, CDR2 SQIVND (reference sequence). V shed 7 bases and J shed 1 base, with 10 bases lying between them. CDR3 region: CASNPGLNYGYTF. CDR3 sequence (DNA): TGTGCCAGTAATCCGGGGCTTAACTATGGCTACACCTTC.

Here the CDR3 DNA reads TGTGCCAGCAGTTTAGGTAGCGGACTCTCCTACAATGAGCAGTTCTTC. Residues: CASSLGSGLSYNEQFF. The chain joins TRBV27 to TRBJ2-1; perhaps TRBD2 as D (6 bases). The germline gives CDR1 MNHEY, CDR2 SMNVEV (reference sequence). The CDR3 contains 16 residues. The V gene lost 2 bases and the J gene lost 0 bases, with 11 bases spanning the gap.

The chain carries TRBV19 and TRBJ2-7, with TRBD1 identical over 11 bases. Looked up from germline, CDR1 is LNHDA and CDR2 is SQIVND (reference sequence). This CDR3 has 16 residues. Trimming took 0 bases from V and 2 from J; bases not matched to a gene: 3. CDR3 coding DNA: TGTGCCAGTAGTATAGATAGGGACAGGGGGACCTACGAGCAGTACTTC. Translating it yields CASSIDRDRGTYEQYF.

The CDR3 DNA is TGTGCCAGCGCGGACGGACACCCCTCCGAGCAGTACTTC. Translated, it gives CASADGHPSEQYF. The J gene is TRBJ2-7, the V gene TRBV5-4; D perhaps matches TRBD1 (5 bases). This CDR3 comprises 13 residues. In germline, CDR1 is SGHNT, CDR2 YYREEE (reference sequence). Trimming cost V 7 bases and J 6 bases, with 17 bases left between them.

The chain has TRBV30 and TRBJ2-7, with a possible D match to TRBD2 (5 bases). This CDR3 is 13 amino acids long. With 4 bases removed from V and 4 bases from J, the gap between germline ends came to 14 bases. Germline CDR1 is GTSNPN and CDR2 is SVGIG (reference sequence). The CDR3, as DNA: TGTGCCTGGAATTTGGGAGTCGGATACGAGCAGTACTTC. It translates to CAWNLGVGYEQYF.

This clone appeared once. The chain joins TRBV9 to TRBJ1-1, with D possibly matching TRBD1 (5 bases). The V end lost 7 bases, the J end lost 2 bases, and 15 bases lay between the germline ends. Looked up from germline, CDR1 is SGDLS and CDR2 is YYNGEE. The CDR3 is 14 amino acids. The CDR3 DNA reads TGTGCCAGCGTCCCCGGGGCCTTCAACACTGAAGCTTTCTTT. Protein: CASVPGAFNTEAFF.